This T cell receptor beta chain emerged from a study of technical replicates of blood from a handful of donors. Germline V CDR1 and CDR2: SGHTA, FQGNSA. The CDR3 has 18 residues. V dropped 2 bases and J dropped 8; count of bases not matched to a gene: 13. Sequenced by immunoSEQ multiplex PCR; TCRdb stores in-frame clones only, minus some. The sample lists some 90,000 clones; approximately 96% were seen once. This sequence was found in a human donor in good health. Sequencing input: T cells isolated from PBMCs. The chain employs TRBV7-2 and TRBJ2-1; TRBD2 matches 12 bases. The CDR3 DNA sequence: TGTGCCAGCAGCTTATTCCCTTTAGCTAGCGGGAGGGCTCATGAGCAGTTCTTC. Its protein is CASSLFPLASGRAHEQFF.